The rows below give T cell receptor beta chains drawn from one sample of a study of blood T cell repertoires in COVID-19. The assay was immunoSEQ multiplex PCR, and TCRdb's table has in-frame clones only and misses some. The top ten hold 4.1% of the sample, which has approximately 300,000 clones, around four fifths seen once. The sequenced material came from peripheral blood. The receptors come from a woman aged 45-60 years with active or convalescent COVID-19. CDR3s include the opening cysteine and the closing phenylalanine or tryptophan. The D gene is left open where the match is weak. Only part of the rows carry a size: once, few, many, or a class if the clone is expanded.

TRBV4-2,TRBD1,-,TRBJ2-2,CASSLGTGGKTGELFF,TGTGCCAGCAGCCTGGGGACAGGGGGAAAAACCGGGGAGCTGTTTTTT
TRBV4-1,-,-,TRBJ2-7,CASSQRDMSSYEQYF,TGCGCCAGCAGCCAACGGGACATGAGCTCCTACGAGCAGTACTTC
TRBV29-1,-,-,TRBJ1-1,CSVSRDTLGAFF,TGCAGCGTTTCACGGGACACCTTGGGAGCTTTCTTT
TRBV5-4,TRBD1,-,TRBJ2-3,CASSLGQGANTQYF,TGTGCCAGCAGCTTGGGACAGGGTGCGAATACGCAGTATTTT
TRBV10-3,TRBD1,-,TRBJ2-1,CATASGQGSYNEQFF,TGTGCCACCGCTTCGGGACAGGGTTCCTACAATGAGCAGTTCTTC
TRBV5-4,-,-,TRBJ2-1,CASSLEGRSGDEQFF,TGTGCCAGCAGCTTGGAGGGGCGATCAGGCGATGAGCAGTTCTTC
TRBV9,-,-,TRBJ2-5,CASSVGPGKGETQYF,TGTGCCAGCAGCGTAGGTCCAGGGAAGGGGGAGACCCAGTACTTC
TRBV4-2,-,-,TRBJ1-4,CASSGGESVDQKLFF,TGTGCCAGCAGCGGCGGGGAGTCCGTTGATCAAAAACTGTTTTTT
TRBV4-1,-,-,TRBJ2-3,CASSQDRVGTDTQYF,TGCGCCAGCAGCCAAGATCGAGTAGGCACAGATACGCAGTATTTT
TRBV6-1,-,-,TRBJ1-1,CASSEAIGAVNTEAFF,TGTGCCAGCAGTGAAGCGATTGGGGCAGTGAACACTGAAGCTTTCTTT
TRBV7-2,-,once,TRBJ1-5,CASSLRGGSNQPQHF,TGTGCCAGCAGCCTAAGGGGGGGCTCGAATCAGCCCCAGCATTTT
TRBV19,-,-,TRBJ1-2,CASSIVDAGDYGYTF,TGTGCCAGTAGTATAGTTGATGCGGGGGACTATGGCTACACCTTC
TRBV10-3,TRBD1,-,TRBJ1-4,CAISDGPGQGNEKLFF,TGTGCCATCAGTGATGGTCCGGGACAGGGTAATGAAAAACTGTTTTTT
TRBV27,TRBD1,-,TRBJ2-7,CASSFDRESYEQYF,TGTGCCAGCAGTTTCGACAGGGAAAGCTACGAGCAGTACTTC
TRBV7-8,-,-,TRBJ2-2,CASSLGHRETGELFF,TGTGCCAGCAGCTTGGGACACCGAGAAACCGGGGAGCTGTTTTTT
TRBV19,TRBD1,many,TRBJ2-1,CASAGTGGNNEQFF,TGTGCCAGTGCCGGGACAGGGGGCAACAATGAGCAGTTCTTC
TRBV6-6,-,few,TRBJ2-3,CASRVGVRGTDTQYF,TGTGCCAGCAGAGTAGGAGTACGGGGCACAGATACGCAGTATTTT
TRBV6-2/TRBV6-3,TRBD2,-,TRBJ2-1,CASSRGLAGEQFF,TGTGCCAGCAGTCGGGGACTAGCGGGCGAGCAGTTCTTC
TRBV7-2,-,-,TRBJ2-6,CASSLGGLLNVLTF,TGTGCCAGCAGCTTGGGGGGACTGCTGAACGTCCTGACTTTC
TRBV5-1,TRBD1,-,TRBJ1-6,CASSLGVGQGERWDSPLHF,TGCGCCAGCAGCTTGGGCGTGGGACAGGGTGAGCGCTGGGATTCACCCCTCCACTTT
TRBV18,-,-,TRBJ2-3,CASSPYRATDTQYF,TGTGCCAGCTCACCGTACAGGGCCACAGATACGCAGTATTTT
TRBV9,TRBD2,-,TRBJ2-7,CASSRGLAGTIGSEQYF,TGTGCCAGCAGCAGGGGACTAGCGGGAACCATCGGGTCCGAGCAGTACTTC
TRBV3-1/TRBV3-2,-,-,TRBJ1-4,CASSPQRGFLLFF,TGTGCCAGCAGCCCCCAGCGGGGCTTCTTACTGTTTTTT
TRBV28,TRBD1,-,TRBJ2-5,CASSSPTGEGETQYF,TGTGCCAGCAGTTCCCCGACAGGGGAAGGGGAGACCCAGTACTTC
TRBV27,-,-,TRBJ2-7,CASRGRVTPGQGNEQYF,TGTGCCAGCAGGGGGCGGGTGACCCCGGGGCAGGGGAACGAGCAGTACTTC
TRBV10-2,TRBD2,-,TRBJ2-1,CASSESGGQREQFF,TGCGCCAGCAGTGAGTCGGGAGGGCAACGCGAGCAGTTCTTC
TRBV2,-,-,TRBJ1-1,CASSDRPGGHLNTEAFF,TGTGCCAGCAGCGACAGACCCGGCGGACACTTGAACACTGAAGCTTTCTTT
TRBV19,-,-,TRBJ2-1,CASSIAVGAWYEQFF,TGTGCCAGTAGTATTGCTGTGGGAGCATGGTATGAGCAGTTCTTC
TRBV7-9,TRBD2,once,TRBJ2-1,CASSLRGIAGGWNEQFF,TGTGCCAGCAGCTTAAGAGGGATAGCGGGAGGTTGGAATGAGCAGTTCTTC